This TCR beta chain is from a study of blood T cell repertoires in COVID-19. Study context: Nucleic acid was either cDNA or gDNA, and it came from T cells, B-cell-depleted T cells, or PBMCs.

This CDR3 has 14 amino acids. Germline V CDR1 and CDR2: LNHDA, SQIVND (reference sequence). V was shortened by 10 bases and J by 5 bases, with 15 bases between the two germline ends. Only in-frame clones appear in the TCRdb table, and some are missing; sequencing was by immunoSEQ multiplex PCR. The data hold approximately 120,000 clones, with around 86% observed a single time. The study recruited people aged roughly 18 to 95 years across approximately 24 US areas. The study counted Cohort 3 donors as recovered given two negative PCRs, clearance, or symptom resolution. This receptor was obtained from a man younger than 45 who had recovered from COVID-19. Sequenced input: PBMCs or T cells enriched from blood (not recorded which). The chain joins TRBV19 to TRBJ1-6; possible D gene TRBD1, 5 bases. The CDR3 nucleotides are TGTGCCACAAGGTTTGGGGGGGATAATTCACCCCTCCACTTT. Residues: CATRFGGDNSPLHF.